Sequencing of this TCR beta chain was carried out in a study of T cell responses to AZD1222 COVID-19 vaccine (dated by TCRdb to the early 2020s). In terms of the full investigation: AZD1222 recipients with second doses at about 4 weeks or about 12 weeks were pooled, because spike-specific TCR depth and breadth did not differ between schedules. TCR sequencing was performed for more than 230 trial participants, of whom about 200 were given two doses of AZD1222 and approximately 25 were given two doses of MenACWY control vaccine. Trial participants were enrolled into age subgroups of 18-55, 56-69 and 70-plus years, which contained roughly 140, 27 and 60 TCR-sequenced participants, respectively.

This clone has a single count. It lacks a known antigen. Base-call qualities are not available, and no considerably larger clone is one nucleotide away. The time point label on this specimen signifies: baseline before first vaccination. Samples from vaccinated people were obtained from the UK trials COV001 and COV002, which included a single-blind randomized controlled phase 2/3 trial of AZD1222 (ChAdOx1 nCoV-19) in healthy adults. Trial participant PBMC samples were collected at day 0 and day 28 after the second dose for TCRbeta chain sequencing. The paper's findings and limits, for the study overall: Reportedly, close to half of the unique spike-specific TCRs recognized epitopes lying outside the regions that are mutated in the B.1.351 and B.1.1.7 variants. No day 14 peak-response samples were available, so repertoires were characterized only after the peak T cell response. In the small 56-69-year group, the increase in depth fell short of significance, most likely because of low power. Conclusions about previously exposed vaccinees are limited because only six or seven AZD1222 recipients were SARS-CoV-2 seropositive at baseline. Spike-specific TCR breadth and depth rose significantly after two AZD1222 doses compared with day 0 and with MenACWY recipients. Participants were mostly white British and included more females than males, and it was suggested by the authors that clonal diversity may have been underestimated. The whole spike protein was spanned by vaccine-associated CD4 TCRs, and dominant responses were seen in regions 160-218 and 743-854.

The CDR3 regions of human TCRbeta chains were subjected to immunosequencing. The paper's processing steps were these. TCRs in the repertoires were matched against a reference library of SARS-CoV-2-specific TCRs that had been generated with the MIRA antigen-specificity platform. Breadth was defined as the fraction of unique TCRs that were SARS-CoV-2-associated. Depth was defined as the fraction of total T cells that were SARS-CoV-2-associated. Using the MIRA data, each spike-specific TCR was assigned both to the spike region to which the TCR was reactive and to a CD4 or CD8 class. Log10-transformed breadth and depth values were compared by one-way ANOVA with Sidak's multiple comparisons tests. Entries here come from immuneACCESS through TCRdb and include only in-frame sequences with V and J called. Some clones fail to appear in such tables; in the studies checked, an unresolved V gene covers under half of the shortfall, and the cause of the remainder is unknown. The D gene and trimming were derived from the DNA, and the V and J assignments and clone size from that table. The sample profile shows fewer than 85,000 clones; around 90% of them were found once. In total, the top ten clones hold 3.5% to 5% of the sample.

The CDR3 holds 14 amino acids from the cysteine to the phenylalanine. The read is trimmed to its CDR3 DNA, 42 bases read in frame from base 1. The trim is 0 bases for V and 2 bases for J, with a gap of 7 bases between the germline ends. Per the germline V gene, SGHVS is the CDR1 and FQNEAQ is the CDR2. The rearranged chain carries TRBV7-8 and TRBJ1-2, with the D gene not confidently named. The sequencing used peripheral blood, collected on day 0 of AZD1222 vaccination. The TCR originated in an adult in good health. The CDR3 region has the sequence CASSLAVSNYGYTF. The bases read TGTGCCAGCAGCTTAGCCGTCAGCAACTATGGCTACACCTTC.